The clone carrying this TCR beta chain was counted a few times. Its antigen is undetermined. This entry belongs to a study of T-cell reconstitution after alpha-beta-depleted transplantation in children. Library preparation (for TCRbeta) was performed with unique molecular identifiers. TCRdb reprocessed the PCR reads with MiXCR, giving one entry per CDR3 protein. This sample has 250,000 to 400,000 distinct CDR3 sequences, with around 25% found just once. Germline V CDR1 and CDR2: DFQATT, SNEGSKA (reference sequence). The CDR3 has 13 residues. Trimming shortened V by 5 bases and J by 6 bases, and 14 bases separated the two germline ends. Study conclusions and caveats: Several hundred rapidly expanded clones from non-depleted graft cells reportedly supplied alpha-beta T cells about two months post-transplant.

The chain uses TRBV20-1 and TRBJ2-4, with D possibly being TRBD1 or TRBD2 (5 bases each). The sample in question was PBMCs, mostly from graft donor cells, obtained 180 days after TCRalphabeta/CD19-depleted stem cell transplant. The receptor comes from a male patient aged 10-17 years who had a stem cell transplant for acute lymphoblastic leukemia, so the T cells may come from the graft donor. This CDR3 is CSAAGTTRNIQYF. The CDR3 region has the DNA TGCAGTGCTGCCGGGACCACCCGAAACATTCAGTACTTC.